The clone carrying this T cell receptor beta chain was observed many times. Its antigen is not identified. The data belong to a study of human T cells and chemical hapten exposure. Study-level findings and limits: TCRs above 1 in 1000 frequency stayed constant with DPC sensitization.

MiXCR, applied by TCRdb to the 5' RACE reads, yields one record per CDR3 protein. There are 130,000 or so distinct CDR3 sequences in the sample; 3.5% to 5% occur only once, and around 1.5% lies in the top ten. V lost 2 bases and J 0 bases, leaving 11 bases between the germline ends. Germline loops: CDR1 SGHRS, CDR2 YFSETQ. The CDR3 loop spans 16 amino acids. It was from unfractionated whole blood that total RNA was extracted. The genes are TRBV5-1 and TRBJ2-2; D uncertain. This clonotype was sampled from a female donor in good health. CDR3 protein: CASSFDGTPNTGELFF. The DNA for the CDR3 is TGCGCCAGCAGCTTCGACGGTACCCCGAACACCGGGGAGCTGTTTTTT.